Below, one T cell receptor beta chain is given with its context. V lost 6 bases and J lost 5, with 22 bases in between. This CDR3 comprises 15 residues. From germline, CDR1 is DFQATT and CDR2 SNEGSKA (reference sequence). This sample stems from a study of identical twins. MiXCR was run by TCRdb on the 5' RACE reads, yielding one entry per CDR3 protein. The table shows a few hundred thousand distinct CDR3 sequences, with about 8% occurring only once. These data were likewise used in another study, on yellow fever vaccine responses in identical twins.

Sequenced input: CD8+ T cells sorted from blood. This clonotype was obtained from a woman aged 18-29 years in good health. The V gene is TRBV20-1, the J gene TRBJ2-5; a possible D gene is TRBD2 (7 bases). This CDR3 is CSARGGGVLVETQYF. The CDR3 DNA reads as TGCAGTGCCAGGGGAGGGGGGGTTTTGGTGGAGACCCAGTACTTC.